These 5 T cell receptor beta chains share one sample of origin, sequenced in a study of early T cells in non-severe SARS-CoV-2 infection (dated by TCRdb to the early 2020s). Library method: 5' RACE. Sequenced using a NextSeq 500. The raw public reads went through TCRdb reprocessing: fastp at Q25, MiXCR clone calling, in-frame beta chains kept. Rows are unified per CDR3 protein, each entry keeping the most common DNA and genes. Recorded for this sample are around 33,000 distinct CDR3 sequences; about 4.2% of them occurred a single time. The ten largest clonotypes hold roughly an eighth of the sample. The specimen sequenced was whole blood. The source of these receptors is an adult who was a healthcare worker with PCR-confirmed SARS-CoV-2 infection or an uninfected control (not recorded which).

This clonotype was counted many times. This chain connects TRBV6-6 to TRBJ2-6, with D perhaps TRBD1 (6 bases). Deletions cut 0 bases from V and 0 bases from J, with 18 bases between. CDR3 size: 20 residues. Looked up from germline, CDR1 is MNHNY and CDR2 is SVGAGI (reference sequence). The CDR3 DNA is TGTGCCAGCAGTTACTCACTTCCGGGACATTCCGTCTCTGGGGCCAACGTCCTGACTTTC. It encodes CASSYSLPGHSVSGANVLTF.

This clonotype was seen more than once but under ten times. The DNA of the CDR3 is TGTGCCACCAGTGATCGGGACAGGGGGCGCTTAAATGAGCAGTTCTTC. Encoded protein: CATSDRDRGRLNEQFF. This chain connects TRBV24-1 to TRBJ2-1; 12 bases agree with TRBD1. Looked up from germline, CDR1 is KGHDR and CDR2 is SFDVKD. Losses at the gene ends were 3 bases for V and 7 bases for J; bases not matched to a gene: 6. The CDR3 length is 16 residues.

This clonotype was counted many times. This chain links TRBV4-1 with TRBJ2-1, with unresolved D. V lost 0 bases and J 7 bases, leaving 7 bases between the germline ends. The germline V gene has CDR1 MGHRA and CDR2 YSYEKL. The CDR3 runs 13 residues. Here the CDR3 reads CASSQDQRNEQFF. CDR3 in DNA: TGCGCCAGCAGCCAAGATCAGAGAAATGAGCAGTTCTTC.

In its sample, this clonotype was seen many times. This chain uses TRBV6-4 with TRBJ2-3; 8 bases are a match to TRBD2. The germline V gene has CDR1 MRHNA and CDR2 SNTAGT. This CDR3 is 14 amino acids long. V was clipped by 4 bases and J by 4 bases; unmatched bases: 4. CDR3 sequence (DNA): TGTGCCAGCAGTGCGGGGGGGCCATCAGATACGCAGTATTTT. It is translated as CASSAGGPSDTQYF.

This clonotype appeared many times. V usage is TRBV6-4 and J usage is TRBJ1-2; tentative D call: TRBD1 (6 bases). Trimming removed 3 bases from V and 4 bases from J, with 15 bases in between. The germline gives CDR1 MRHNA, CDR2 SNTAGT. The CDR3 runs to 15 residues. CDR3 in DNA: TGTGCCAGCAGTGAAACACTGACAGGCGTCTATGGCTACACCTTC. It codes for CASSETLTGVYGYTF.